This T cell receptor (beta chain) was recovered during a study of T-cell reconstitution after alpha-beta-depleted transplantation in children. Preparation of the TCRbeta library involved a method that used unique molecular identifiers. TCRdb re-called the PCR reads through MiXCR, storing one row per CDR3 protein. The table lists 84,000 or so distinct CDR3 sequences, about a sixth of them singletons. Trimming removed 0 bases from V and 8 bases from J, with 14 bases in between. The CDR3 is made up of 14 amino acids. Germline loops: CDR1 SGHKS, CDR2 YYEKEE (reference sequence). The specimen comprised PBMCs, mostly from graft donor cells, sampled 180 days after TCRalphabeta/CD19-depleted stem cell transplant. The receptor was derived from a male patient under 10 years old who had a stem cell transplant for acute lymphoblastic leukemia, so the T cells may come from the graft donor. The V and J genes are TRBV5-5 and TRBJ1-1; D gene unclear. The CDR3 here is CASSLVSGLAEAFF. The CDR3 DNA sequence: TGTGCCAGCAGCTTGGTTTCGGGCCTCGCCGAAGCTTTCTTT.